This TCR beta chain comes out of a study of blood T cell repertoires in COVID-19. Study as a whole: Samples taken during acute and convalescent COVID-19 were collected in the United States, Italy and Spain. The cDNA or gDNA used as material had been derived from T cells, B-cell-depleted T cells, or PBMCs.

The germline gives CDR1 GTSNPN, CDR2 SVGIG (reference sequence). This CDR3 is built from 13 residues. V dropped 3 bases and J dropped 2 bases, with 10 bases sitting between them. As handled by the study authors: Reference gene primer amplification gave nucleated cell count estimates. Profiling relied on immunoSEQ multiplex PCR, and the TCRdb table lists in-frame clones only, not all of them. The DNA was the basis for D and trimming; V, J and clone size are from that table. The sample carries about 97,000 clones, about 80% recorded once. This clone was found a few times. The sample holds other DNA sequences that translate to the same CDR3.

The V call is TRBV30, the J call TRBJ1-2; no clear D gene. Source material: peripheral blood. This receptor was taken from a man in his 70s with acute or convalescent COVID-19. The CDR3 DNA follows: TGTGCCTGGAGCCTAGGCATCAACTATGGCTACACCTTC. It codes for CAWSLGINYGYTF.